This T cell receptor (beta chain) was profiled in a study of cytomegalovirus exposure and HLA in healthy donors. The PCR was carried out with 60 Vbeta primers and 13 Jbeta primers. Generated by immunoSEQ multiplex PCR, the TCRdb table keeps only in-frame clones and is missing some. The table records some 76,000 clones, about 81% of them present only once. The CDR3 has 14 amino acids. Germline trimming cut 6 bases from V and 0 bases from J; bases unmatched to any gene: 4. Per germline, CDR1 MDHEN and CDR2 SYDVKM. The rearrangement links TRBV28 to TRBJ1-2; TRBD1 aligns across 7 bases. Sample: PBMCs. The clonotype was recovered from a woman aged 40 to 50 in good health and CMV-seropositive. The CDR3 loop reads CASSRDRANYGYTF. In nucleotides, the CDR3 is TGTGCCAGCAGCCGGGACAGAGCTAACTATGGCTACACCTTC.